The rows below give T cell receptor beta chains drawn from one sample of a study of PD-1 blockade in classical Hodgkin lymphoma. TCRdb's copy holds only in-frame clones and misses some; the assay was immunoSEQ multiplex PCR. The data contain 12,000 to 15,000 clones, more than 70% of them seen just once; the ten biggest clones take up less than 25%. This specimen was peripheral blood mononuclear cells (PBMCs), taken before the second cycle of nivolumab. The receptor source for this set is a human donor with classical Hodgkin lymphoma. The CDR3 runs from the conserved cysteine through the conserved F or W. The order of the fields is CDR3 DNA, CDR3 protein, J gene, V gene, clone size, D gene. A D gene is named only where the DNA matches it firmly. For some rows the clone size is stated as once, few or many, or as a class when expanded; others skip it.

TGCAGCGTTGTTCCGGCAGGGAAGGTCACTGAAGCTTTCTTT CSVVPAGKVTEAFF TRBJ1-1 TRBV29-1 - -
TGTGCCAGCAGCCAACAGGGCGCCATGAACACTGAAGCTTTCTTT CASSQQGAMNTEAFF TRBJ1-1 TRBV14 - -
TGTGCCAGTAGTATTTTTGGGACCAATTCACCCCTCCACTTT CASSIFGTNSPLHF TRBJ1-6 TRBV19 - -
TGCGCCAGCAGCACGAACACTGAAGCTTTCTTT CASSTNTEAFF TRBJ1-1 TRBV5-1 once -
TGTGCCAGCAGCCTACCGGACAGATCTGGCTACACCTTC CASSLPDRSGYTF TRBJ1-2 TRBV5-5 - -
TGTGCCAGCAGCGCTGGGACACCTCTGCGGACTGAAGCTTTCTTT CASSAGTPLRTEAFF TRBJ1-1 TRBV7-6 - -
TGTGCCAGCTCACCTTCCAAGCGAGGAGAAGAGACCCAGTACTTC CASSPSKRGEETQYF TRBJ2-5 TRBV18 few -
TGTGCCAGCAGCAACCCTGGCCCCAGTTGGGGGCAGGCTGACTATGGCTACACCTTC CASSNPGPSWGQADYGYTF TRBJ1-2 TRBV21-1 - -
TGTGCCAGCAGTTATCCGGGACAGATTTACAATGAGCAGTTCTTC CASSYPGQIYNEQFF TRBJ2-1 TRBV28 medium-sized TRBD1
TGCGCCAGCAGCCAAGATTTTCGTGCCCAGAGTGAGCAGTTCTTC CASSQDFRAQSEQFF TRBJ2-1 TRBV4-1 - -
TGTGCCAGTCAAGGGACAGCTTTGACCGGGGAGCTGTTTTTT CASQGTALTGELFF TRBJ2-2 TRBV19 - TRBD1
TGTGCCAGCAGTCCAGGGGGGGACCTTAATCAGCCCCAGCATTTT CASSPGGDLNQPQHF TRBJ1-5 TRBV27 - TRBD1
TGTGCCAGCAGCCATACGGGGCGGGGCACCGGGGCCAAGGCCGAGCAGTACTTC CASSHTGRGTGAKAEQYF TRBJ2-7 TRBV16 - -
TGTGCCAGCAGCGTCGCGGACACCGGGTGGGCTGAAGCTTTCTTT CASSVADTGWAEAFF TRBJ1-1 TRBV9 - -
TGTGCCAGCAGCGTAGAGGGGTTCACTGAAGCTTTCTTT CASSVEGFTEAFF TRBJ1-1 TRBV9 - -
TGTGCCAGCAGCTTAGTTTGGGAACTCTCTGGAAACACCATATATTTT CASSLVWELSGNTIYF TRBJ1-3 TRBV7-2 - -
TGCGCCAGCAGCGAGGTTAGCGGGGGTGAAGAGACCCAGTACTTC CASSEVSGGEETQYF TRBJ2-5 TRBV5-1 - TRBD2
TGTGCCATCAAACAGGGGGCGCAGGGGACTGAAGCTTTCTTT CAIKQGAQGTEAFF TRBJ1-1 TRBV10-3 - TRBD1
TGTGCCAGCAGTTACTCCGGCGGGGGCTCAGATACGCAGTATTTT CASSYSGGGSDTQYF TRBJ2-3 TRBV6-5 - -
TGTGCCAGCTTTGTCCCAGGACGGGCTGGAAACACCATATATTTT CASFVPGRAGNTIYF TRBJ1-3 TRBV2 - -
TGTGCCAGCAGCTTAGGGCGGGTGATAGATTCACCCCTCCACTTT CASSLGRVIDSPLHF TRBJ1-6 TRBV7-2 - -
TGCGCCAGCAGCTTCTCCCTTGGGCGGGACATCAACTATGGCTACACCTTC CASSFSLGRDINYGYTF TRBJ1-2 TRBV5-1 - -
TGTGCCAGCAGCTTAGTAGGGGATACGCAGTATTTT CASSLVGDTQYF TRBJ2-3 TRBV7-9 few -
TGTGCCAGCAGTTTGGCAGCGTACGAGCAGTACTTC CASSLAAYEQYF TRBJ2-7 TRBV28 - -
TGCGCCAGCAGTGAGTCGGGCCCCCGGAATCAGCCCCAGCATTTT CASSESGPRNQPQHF TRBJ1-5 TRBV10-2 medium-sized -
TGTGCCAGGGTTTTGATTTATCAGCCCCAGCATTTT CARVLIYQPQHF TRBJ1-5 TRBV27 - -
TGTGCCAGCAGCTTCGGCAGGGGGCTGGTTGGCTATGGCTACACCTTC CASSFGRGLVGYGYTF TRBJ1-2 TRBV7-2 - TRBD1
TGCGCCAGCGGGACGCGGCGGGAGACCCAGTACTTC CASGTRRETQYF TRBJ2-5 TRBV10-2 once -
TGTGCCAGCAGCTTAGCGTCCCAGGGTGGTGGGGCCAACGTCCTGACTTTC CASSLASQGGGANVLTF TRBJ2-6 TRBV7-2 - -
TGTGCCAGCAGCTTAGAGTACGCTAGCGGGGGCTACAATGAGCAGTTCTTC CASSLEYASGGYNEQFF TRBJ2-1 TRBV7-2 - TRBD2
TGTGCCAGCAGCCCAAGGACAGGGGTCAATCAGCCCCAGCATTTT CASSPRTGVNQPQHF TRBJ1-5 TRBV7-2 - TRBD1
TGCGCCAGCAGCCCGAGCGGGGGGCGGGATGAGCAGTTCTTC CASSPSGGRDEQFF TRBJ2-1 TRBV5-1 - TRBD2
TGTGCCAGCAGCGTAGCAAGCGGGGGGCACCAAGAGACCCAGTACTTC CASSVASGGHQETQYF TRBJ2-5 TRBV9 once TRBD2
TGTGCCACCAGTGACAGGGATGGGGTAAGCACTGAAGCTTTCTTT CATSDRDGVSTEAFF TRBJ1-1 TRBV15 - TRBD1
TGTGCCAGCAGCTTAGCGTCCTTATATGGCTACACCTTC CASSLASLYGYTF TRBJ1-2 TRBV11-2 - -
TGTGCCAGCAGCCCGACGGGAGGGGGGGCGAACACTGAAGCTTTCTTT CASSPTGGGANTEAFF TRBJ1-1 TRBV9 - -
TGCGCCAGCAGCTTGGGCAATGAGCAGTTCTTC CASSLGNEQFF TRBJ2-1 TRBV5-1 - -
TGTGCCATCGAAACAGGGAGTCATCAGCCCCAGCATTTT CAIETGSHQPQHF TRBJ1-5 TRBV28 - -
TGCGCCAGCAGCCAGGGACTAGCGGGGCGCTACGAGCAGTACTTC CASSQGLAGRYEQYF TRBJ2-7 TRBV4-1 - TRBD2
TGTGCCAGCAGTTTGGGTCACTCCTACGAGCAGTACTTC CASSLGHSYEQYF TRBJ2-7 TRBV27 - -
TGTGCCAGCAGCGTAGGCCGGGCCAAATCCCAGGATACGCAGTATTTT CASSVGRAKSQDTQYF TRBJ2-3 TRBV9 - -
TGTGCCAGCAGCTTAGCTAGGGAGACCGAGCAGTACTTC CASSLARETEQYF TRBJ2-7 TRBV7-9 - -
TGCGCCAGCGGGGACAGGGGGCTCACCGGGGAGCTGTTTTTT CASGDRGLTGELFF TRBJ2-2 TRBV10-2 - TRBD1
TGTGCCAGCAGCTTGGAGGGACCCACACGGGACACTGAAGCTTTCTTT CASSLEGPTRDTEAFF TRBJ1-1 TRBV5-4 - -
TGTGCCAGCAGCTTCCGTAATCAGCCCCAGCATTTT CASSFRNQPQHF TRBJ1-5 TRBV13 - -
TGTGCCAGCACTCAATTACAGGGGGACTACACCTTC CASTQLQGDYTF TRBJ1-2 TRBV2 - TRBD1
TGTGCCCTCTCTATTAGTAGGGGCGGCACTGAAGCTTTCTTT CALSISRGGTEAFF TRBJ1-1 TRBV18 - -
TGCAGCGTAGGCTACAGGGGAACTAATGAAAAACTGTTTTTT CSVGYRGTNEKLFF TRBJ1-4 TRBV29-1 - TRBD1
TGTGCCAGCAGTATCAGACAGGGGGCTGGGTACGAGCAGTACTTC CASSIRQGAGYEQYF TRBJ2-7 TRBV27 - TRBD1
TGCGCCAGCGGGAACTTATTCACCGGGACAGGGGGACCCGGGGAGCTGTTTTTT CASGNLFTGTGGPGELFF TRBJ2-2 TRBV10-1 hyperexpanded TRBD1
TGTGCCAGCAGCCCTAGCGGGAATGAGCAGTTCTTC CASSPSGNEQFF TRBJ2-1 TRBV5-4 - TRBD2
TGCAGTGCTGGCGGGGGATACGAGCAGTACTTC CSAGGGYEQYF TRBJ2-7 TRBV20-1 - TRBD2
TGTGCCAGCAGCTCGGGGGACTCCGGCACCCAGTACTTC CASSSGDSGTQYF TRBJ2-5 TRBV7-2 few -
TGTGCCAGCAGCGCCGGGACTAGCGGGGGCTACAAACCCAATGAGCAGTTCTTC CASSAGTSGGYKPNEQFF TRBJ2-1 TRBV9 medium-sized TRBD2
TGTGCCAGCAGCCCCAGCCCGACAGGGGCCGGGGAGCAGTACTTC CASSPSPTGAGEQYF TRBJ2-7 TRBV9 - TRBD1